These T cell receptor beta chains were read from a single sample in a study of T cells in Graves' hyperthyroidism and ophthalmopathy. One entry per CDR3 protein results from TCRdb running MiXCR on the multiplex PCR reads. The data contain roughly 400,000 distinct CDR3 sequences, about an eighth of them singletons. Sequenced material: blood. The receptors were sampled from a man over 45 with Graves' ophthalmopathy. CDR3s include the opening cysteine and the closing phenylalanine or tryptophan. The D gene is left open where the match is weak. Size is omitted from some rows. Given values are once, few, many or a class for expanded clones.

d_gene: .; len: 17; j_gene: TRBJ2-3; abundance: many; v_gene: TRBV20-1; CDR3aa: CSATRGQRAVVADTQYF; CDR3nt: TGCAGTGCAACAAGGGGCCAGAGGGCGGTTGTGGCAGATACGCAGTATTTT
d_gene: TRBD1; len: 14; j_gene: TRBJ1-1; abundance: .; v_gene: TRBV6-1; CDR3aa: CASSESKGQGFSFF; CDR3nt: TGTGCCAGCAGTGAATCCAAGGGACAGGGGTTTTCTTTCTTT
d_gene: TRBD1; len: 15; j_gene: TRBJ2-1; abundance: many; v_gene: TRBV28; CDR3aa: CASSPRDRVIPEQFF; CDR3nt: TGTGCCAGCAGTCCACGGGACAGGGTGATCCCCGAGCAGTTCTTC
d_gene: .; len: 17; j_gene: TRBJ2-7; abundance: .; v_gene: TRBV19; CDR3aa: CASLKVPGRTGSYEQYF; CDR3nt: TGTGCCAGTCTAAAGGTCCCAGGAAGGACCGGCTCCTACGAGCAGTACTTC
d_gene: TRBD1; len: 15; j_gene: TRBJ1-2; abundance: .; v_gene: TRBV19; CDR3aa: CASSIGADRGVGYTF; CDR3nt: TGTGCCAGTAGTATTGGGGCGGACAGGGGAGTTGGCTACACCTTC
d_gene: .; len: 14; j_gene: TRBJ1-5; abundance: few; v_gene: TRBV20-1; CDR3aa: CSAVQGAGNQPQHF; CDR3nt: TGCAGTGCTGTCCAGGGAGCGGGGAATCAGCCCCAGCATTTT
d_gene: TRBD2; len: 15; j_gene: TRBJ2-3; abundance: many; v_gene: TRBV18; CDR3aa: CASSPPLAGTDTQYF; CDR3nt: TGTGCCAGCTCACCACCACTAGCGGGCACAGATACGCAGTATTTT
d_gene: .; len: 12; j_gene: TRBJ2-7; abundance: many; v_gene: TRBV12-3/TRBV12-4; CDR3aa: CASSQDFYEQYF; CDR3nt: TGTGCCAGCAGTCAAGACTTCTACGAGCAGTACTTC
d_gene: .; len: 14; j_gene: TRBJ2-7; abundance: .; v_gene: TRBV6-4; CDR3aa: CASSDLLAAYEQYF; CDR3nt: TGTGCCAGCAGTGATCTTTTGGCGGCTTACGAGCAGTACTTC
d_gene: TRBD1; len: 15; j_gene: TRBJ1-1; abundance: many; v_gene: TRBV2; CDR3aa: CASSLQGEGDTEAFF; CDR3nt: TGTGCCAGCAGTCTCCAGGGGGAGGGTGACACTGAAGCTTTCTTT
d_gene: .; len: 13; j_gene: TRBJ1-2; abundance: many; v_gene: TRBV3-1; CDR3aa: CASSQEGGIGYTF; CDR3nt: TGTGCCAGCAGCCAAGAAGGGGGGATTGGCTACACCTTC
d_gene: .; len: 14; j_gene: TRBJ2-7; abundance: .; v_gene: TRBV14; CDR3aa: CASSQVSGPYEQYF; CDR3nt: TGTGCCAGCAGCCAAGTGAGCGGCCCCTACGAGCAGTACTTC
d_gene: .; len: 18; j_gene: TRBJ2-1; abundance: many; v_gene: TRBV5-1; CDR3aa: CASSLALSGASSYNEQFF; CDR3nt: TGCGCCAGCAGCTTGGCGCTGTCGGGGGCGAGCTCCTACAATGAGCAGTTCTTC
d_gene: TRBD1; len: 15; j_gene: TRBJ2-3; abundance: many; v_gene: TRBV27; CDR3aa: CASSFRTGYTDTQYF; CDR3nt: TGTGCCAGCAGTTTCCGGACAGGGTATACAGATACGCAGTATTTT
d_gene: TRBD1; len: 14; j_gene: TRBJ2-1; abundance: .; v_gene: TRBV19; CDR3aa: CASSTGIQGHEQFF; CDR3nt: TGTGCCAGTAGTACAGGAATACAGGGGCATGAGCAGTTCTTC
d_gene: .; len: 14; j_gene: TRBJ1-1; abundance: many; v_gene: TRBV19; CDR3aa: CATDGGQTNTEAFF; CDR3nt: TGTGCCACAGACGGGGGGCAGACGAACACTGAAGCTTTCTTT
d_gene: .; len: 15; j_gene: TRBJ1-5; abundance: many; v_gene: TRBV5-1; CDR3aa: CASSLWGDTTQPQHF; CDR3nt: TGCGCCAGCAGCTTGTGGGGGGACACCACGCAGCCCCAGCATTTT
d_gene: .; len: 11; j_gene: TRBJ2-2; abundance: .; v_gene: TRBV29-1; CDR3aa: CSAGLTGELFF; CDR3nt: TGCAGCGCCGGATTGACCGGGGAGCTGTTTTTT
d_gene: TRBD1; len: 14; j_gene: TRBJ2-7; abundance: many; v_gene: TRBV19; CDR3aa: CASSIKTGPYEQYF; CDR3nt: TGTGCCAGTAGTATAAAGACAGGGCCCTACGAGCAGTACTTC
d_gene: TRBD1; len: 15; j_gene: TRBJ2-7; abundance: .; v_gene: TRBV15; CDR3aa: CATEGTGGVEYEQYF; CDR3nt: TGTGCCACAGAAGGTACAGGGGGCGTCGAATACGAGCAGTACTTC
d_gene: .; len: 13; j_gene: TRBJ1-4; abundance: many; v_gene: TRBV20-1; CDR3aa: CSARGGAPEKLFF; CDR3nt: TGCAGTGCAAGGGGAGGGGCGCCTGAAAAACTGTTTTTT
d_gene: TRBD2; len: 17; j_gene: TRBJ2-1; abundance: many; v_gene: TRBV12-3/TRBV12-4; CDR3aa: CASRLTSERYSYNEQFF; CDR3nt: TGTGCCAGTAGGTTGACTAGCGAAAGATACTCCTACAATGAGCAGTTCTTC
d_gene: TRBD2; len: 15; j_gene: TRBJ2-5; abundance: many; v_gene: TRBV30; CDR3aa: CAWSGLAGNQETQYF; CDR3nt: TGTGCCTGGAGCGGGCTAGCGGGAAACCAAGAGACCCAGTACTTC
d_gene: .; len: 14; j_gene: TRBJ2-1; abundance: many; v_gene: TRBV11-3; CDR3aa: CASSLDIGAGEQFF; CDR3nt: TGTGCCAGCAGCTTAGATATAGGGGCGGGTGAGCAGTTCTTC
d_gene: TRBD2; len: 13; j_gene: TRBJ2-3; abundance: many; v_gene: TRBV29-1; CDR3aa: CSVAAGATDTQYF; CDR3nt: TGCAGCGTTGCAGCGGGAGCCACAGATACGCAGTATTTT
d_gene: .; len: 13; j_gene: TRBJ1-1; abundance: many; v_gene: TRBV5-1; CDR3aa: CASSPEPNTEAFF; CDR3nt: TGCGCCAGCAGCCCGGAACCGAACACTGAAGCTTTCTTT
d_gene: TRBD1; len: 18; j_gene: TRBJ2-1; abundance: .; v_gene: TRBV25-1; CDR3aa: CASSDEGVVGQVNNEQFF; CDR3nt: TGTGCCAGCAGTGATGAGGGGGTAGTGGGACAGGTAAACAATGAGCAGTTCTTC
d_gene: TRBD1; len: 17; j_gene: TRBJ2-2; abundance: many; v_gene: TRBV6-1; CDR3aa: CASRKGARGLLTGELFF; CDR3nt: TGTGCCAGCAGAAAGGGAGCCAGGGGGCTTTTAACCGGGGAGCTGTTTTTT
d_gene: .; len: 14; j_gene: TRBJ2-5; abundance: many; v_gene: TRBV7-8; CDR3aa: CASILSRAQETQYF; CDR3nt: TGTGCCAGCATCCTTTCCAGGGCCCAAGAGACCCAGTACTTC
d_gene: .; len: 18; j_gene: TRBJ2-2; abundance: many; v_gene: TRBV5-1; CDR3aa: CASSLLGSEFANTGELFF; CDR3nt: TGCGCCAGCAGCCTCTTGGGGTCGGAGTTCGCGAACACCGGGGAGCTGTTTTTT
d_gene: TRBD2; len: 15; j_gene: TRBJ2-1; abundance: many; v_gene: TRBV3-1; CDR3aa: CASSQKLAGDNEQFF; CDR3nt: TGTGCCAGCAGCCAAAAACTAGCGGGCGACAATGAGCAGTTCTTC
d_gene: TRBD1; len: 21; j_gene: TRBJ1-1; abundance: .; v_gene: TRBV27; CDR3aa: CASSLIFFRVGGTGSDTEAFF; CDR3nt: TGTGCCAGCAGTTTAATCTTCTTTCGGGTCGGGGGGACAGGGTCCGACACTGAAGCTTTCTTT
d_gene: TRBD1; len: 15; j_gene: TRBJ2-2; abundance: many; v_gene: TRBV2; CDR3aa: CASSRTGWETGELFF; CDR3nt: TGTGCCAGCAGTAGGACAGGGTGGGAGACCGGGGAGCTGTTTTTT
d_gene: .; len: 13; j_gene: TRBJ1-2; abundance: few; v_gene: TRBV20-1; CDR3aa: CSGTERLNYGYTF; CDR3nt: TGCAGTGGGACGGAGCGCCTTAACTATGGCTACACCTTC
d_gene: TRBD1; len: 14; j_gene: TRBJ1-6; abundance: .; v_gene: TRBV6-2/TRBV6-3; CDR3aa: CASARDSYNSPLHF; CDR3nt: TGTGCCAGCGCTCGGGACAGCTATAATTCACCCCTCCACTTT
d_gene: TRBD2; len: 15; j_gene: TRBJ2-7; abundance: many; v_gene: TRBV5-1; CDR3aa: CASSWELAGGREQYF; CDR3nt: TGCGCCAGCAGCTGGGAACTAGCGGGAGGACGGGAGCAGTACTTC
d_gene: .; len: 10; j_gene: TRBJ1-1; abundance: few; v_gene: TRBV20-1; CDR3aa: CSALGGEAFF; CDR3nt: TGCAGTGCTCTGGGAGGAGAAGCTTTCTTT